These T cell receptor beta chains were read from a single sample in a study of blood T cells in healthy people across ages. TCRdb independently ran MiXCR on the 5' RACE reads; one entry per CDR3 protein. The repertoire consists of about 1.8 million distinct CDR3 sequences, with 49% occurring once and the leading ten covering roughly 2.1%. Sequences were obtained from blood. These receptors were obtained from a woman in her forties in good health. Each CDR3 is given with its conserved first and last residue. D genes are given only for firm matches. Size tells how often a clone was seen (once, few, many) or the class of an expanded clone, and some rows leave it out.

length	J	size	V	D	CDR3	DNA
13	TRBJ1-2	-	TRBV5-1	-	CASRRFGANGYTF	TGCGCCAGCAGAAGGTTCGGGGCAAACGGCTACACCTTC
12	TRBJ2-3	few	TRBV6-2/TRBV6-3	-	CASSTRPHEEYF	TGTGCCAGCAGTACTAGGCCCCACGAGGAGTATTTT
15	TRBJ2-1	-	TRBV28	TRBD1	CASSPSGTGDNEQFF	TGTGCCAGCAGTCCCTCGGGGACAGGGGACAATGAGCAGTTCTTC
14	TRBJ2-7	-	TRBV28	TRBD1	CASRLHGTAYEQYF	TGTGCCAGCAGGTTACACGGGACAGCCTACGAGCAGTACTTC
12	TRBJ2-1	-	TRBV29-1	-	CSVETSYNEQFF	TGCAGCGTTGAAACCAGCTACAATGAGCAGTTCTTC
15	TRBJ2-3	-	TRBV7-2	-	CASSVTETSTDTQYF	TGTGCCAGCAGCGTGACGGAGACTAGCACAGATACGCAGTATTTT
12	TRBJ2-5	-	TRBV15	TRBD2	CATSRDRGGPYF	TGTGCCACCAGCAGAGATCGGGGGGGGCCGTACTTC
15	TRBJ2-5	-	TRBV5-5	-	CASSLKTQGQETQYF	TGTGCCAGCAGCTTGAAAACACAGGGCCAAGAGACCCAGTACTTC
16	TRBJ2-1	-	TRBV4-3	-	CASSQERGVSYNEQFF	TGCGCCAGCAGCCAAGAGAGGGGGGTCTCCTACAATGAGCAGTTCTTC
16	TRBJ2-6	few	TRBV29-1	TRBD1	CSVDDRDHSGANVLTF	TGCAGCGTTGACGACAGGGATCACTCTGGGGCCAACGTCCTGACTTTC
16	TRBJ2-3	-	TRBV7-9	TRBD2	CASSAPWAGGVDTQYF	TGTGCCAGCAGTGCCCCATGGGCGGGGGGGGTAGATACGCAGTATTTT
15	TRBJ1-2	few	TRBV5-1	-	CASSLAAGPNYGYTF	TGCGCCAGCAGCTTGGCCGCGGGCCCGAACTATGGCTACACCTTC
14	TRBJ1-2	few	TRBV3-1	-	CASSRWTGGHGYTF	TGTGCCAGCAGCCGATGGACGGGGGGTCATGGCTACACCTTC
15	TRBJ2-1	few	TRBV4-3	-	CASSQLTGSYNEQFF	TGCGCCAGCAGCCAATTGACAGGTTCCTACAATGAGCAGTTCTTC
14	TRBJ2-5	-	TRBV20-1	-	CSATWTVTSETQYF	TGCAGTGCTACCTGGACAGTAACTTCGGAGACCCAGTACTTC
14	TRBJ2-5	-	TRBV20-1	TRBD2	CSLSGAGVQETQYF	TGCAGTCTATCAGGAGCGGGAGTCCAAGAGACCCAGTACTTC
14	TRBJ2-7	-	TRBV9	-	CASSVDARLDEQYF	TGTGCCAGCAGCGTAGATGCTAGATTGGATGAGCAGTACTTC
14	TRBJ2-1	-	TRBV7-2	-	CASSLGFPPNEQFF	TGTGCCAGCAGCTTAGGGTTCCCACCCAATGAGCAGTTCTTC
14	TRBJ1-4	-	TRBV3-1	-	CASSQGDVEGKLFF	TGTGCCAGCAGCCAAGGGGACGTCGAAGGAAAACTGTTTTTT
16	TRBJ1-5	-	TRBV20-1	TRBD1	CSARSRQGLSNQPQHF	TGCAGTGCTAGATCCCGACAGGGGTTAAGCAATCAGCCCCAGCATTTT